These 10 T cell receptor beta chains were sequenced from one sample in a study of glioma-infiltrating T cells. Using RNA template, CDR3s of TCR alpha and beta were amplified with iRepertoire arm-PCR. Each CDR3 protein gets one entry after TCRdb re-called the multiplex PCR reads with MiXCR. The sample consists of about 130,000 distinct CDR3 sequences, 20% to 25% of them appearing once. Sequenced sample: glioma tissue, nonneoplastic brain tissue, or PBMCs (not recorded which). These receptors were obtained from a human donor with low-grade glioma or glioblastoma, undergoing nonglioma brain surgery, or in good health (not recorded which).

Regarding this clonotype: This may stem from a read error, because a much larger clone lies one nucleotide away. J is TRBJ2-5 and V is TRBV25-1; TRBD1 aligns across 8 bases. Trimming removed 7 bases from V and 5 bases from J; junction bases left unmatched: 9. Germline V gene lookup returns CDR1 MGHDK and CDR2 SYGVNS. CDR3 length: 14 amino acids. CDR3: CASIHDRGRETQYF. CDR3 DNA sequence: TGTGCCAGCATCCACGACAGGGGAAGGGAGACCCAGTACTTC.

This clonotype was seen more than once but under ten times. The chain joins TRBV7-3 to TRBJ2-2; TRBD1 matches 9 bases. Losses at the gene ends were 1 base for V and 5 bases for J; bases not matched to a gene: 8. This CDR3 comprises 17 residues. Per the germline V gene, CDR1 is SGHTA and CDR2 is FQGTGA. The CDR3 is CASSLSPGTGRTGELFF. The CDR3 DNA follows: TGTGCCAGCAGCTTAAGTCCCGGGACAGGGAGAACCGGGGAGCTGTTTTTT.

This clonotype has ten or more counts. The chain employs TRBV7-2 and TRBJ2-1; either TRBD1 or TRBD2 may fit D (6 bases each). The V end was cut by 9 bases, the J end by 7 bases, with 16 bases between. The germline CDR1 and CDR2 sequences are SGHTA and FQGNSA. The CDR3 has 13 amino acids. CDR3: CASATGALNEQFF. CDR3 DNA: TGTGCCAGTGCTACGGGGGCGTTAAATGAGCAGTTCTTC.

The chain carries TRBV7-3 and TRBJ2-3; D may be TRBD2 (5 bases). Germline V CDR1 and CDR2: SGHTA, FQGTGA. The CDR3 is made up of 17 amino acids. Between the trimmed V and J ends, which lost 5 bases and 5 bases, there was a span of 23 bases. The chain's CDR3 is CASSLYPTRKAEDTQYF. CDR3 DNA sequence: TGTGCCAGCAGCCTTTACCCCACTAGAAAAGCCGAAGATACGCAGTATTTT.

The gene calls are TRBV5-4 and TRBJ1-2; no reliable D call. V gave up 2 bases and J gave up 4 bases, with 6 bases separating them. CDR3 length: 12 residues. Germline assignment: CDR1 SGHNT and CDR2 YYREEE (reference sequence). Here the CDR3 DNA reads TGTGCCAGCAGCTTCAGAGGCTATGGCTACACCTTC. Its protein is CASSFRGYGYTF.

The CDR3 region is CAASGGSQPQHF. The CDR3 region has the DNA TGTGCCGCCTCAGGCGGGAGTCAGCCCCAGCATTTT. The rearrangement links TRBV19 to TRBJ1-5; no definite D call. V lost 11 bases and J lost 6, with 14 bases in between. The CDR3 loop spans 12 amino acids. Germline CDR1 and CDR2: LNHDA and SQIVND (reference sequence).

This clonotype was counted at least ten times. The V and J genes are TRBV7-9 and TRBJ1-1; 9 bases map to TRBD1. Germline loops: CDR1 SEHNR, CDR2 FQNEAQ (reference sequence). After removal of 7 bases from V and 4 bases from J, the junction contained 7 bases not matched to a gene. The CDR3 contains 14 residues. This CDR3 is CASNLGQGSTEAFF. CDR3 nucleotides: TGTGCCAGCAATTTGGGACAGGGATCCACTGAAGCTTTCTTT.

This clonotype was seen ten or more times. The gene calls are TRBV15 and TRBJ2-1, with 11 bases that match TRBD2. The CDR3 runs to 16 residues. The V segment lost 4 bases and the J segment 5 bases; nucleotides outside the gene matches: 7. Germline CDR1 reads LNHNV; CDR2 reads YYDKDF (reference sequence). The CDR3 nucleotides are TGTGCCACCAGCATTCAAAAACTAGCGGGGGACAATGAGCAGTTCTTC. It encodes CATSIQKLAGDNEQFF.

As for this clonotype: Just one base apart from a much larger clone, this may be a read error. V is TRBV7-8 and J is TRBJ2-5; 7 nucleotides match TRBD2. Germline CDR1 reads SGHVS; CDR2 reads FQNEAQ. The CDR3 runs 15 residues. The V gene end was trimmed by 4 bases and the J gene end by 2 bases; junction bases not matched to a gene: 7. CDR3 sequence (DNA): TGTGCCAGCAGCTCTACCCGGGGGGAGCAAGAGACCCAGTACTTC. Encoded protein: CASSSTRGEQETQYF.

This clonotype showed up many times. V gene TRBV27 combines with J gene TRBJ2-1; unclear D gene. V was trimmed by 5 bases and J by 6 bases, leaving 5 bases between them. The germline V gene has CDR1 MNHEY and CDR2 SMNVEV (reference sequence). The CDR3 has 11 residues. CDR3 region: CASSLRNEQFF. The CDR3, as DNA: TGTGCCAGCAGTCTCCGCAATGAGCAGTTCTTC.